This entry lists 28 T cell receptor beta chains sequenced from one sample in a study of cytomegalovirus exposure and HLA in healthy donors (dated by TCRdb to about 2017). The library was generated by the immunoSEQ multiplex PCR assay. For the multiplex PCR, a mixture combining 60 forward primers for TCR Vbeta segments and 13 reverse primers for TCR Jbeta segments was used. TCRdb's version of the immuneACCESS table is confined to in-frame rearrangements and falls short of the full clone set. An unresolved V gene accounts for under half of the shortfall where checked; the remainder is of unknown origin. The sample data list under 200,000 clones, and about 88% of these were observed just once. The ten biggest clones cover approximately 2% of the sample. Input material: PBMCs. The receptors shown here come from a woman younger than 35 in good health and CMV-seronegative.

The chain combines TRBV4-1 with TRBJ2-3, with 11 bases lining up with TRBD2. After removal of 0 bases from V and 2 bases from J, the junction contained 10 bases not matched to a gene. This CDR3 contains 19 residues. Germline CDR1 MGHRA, CDR2 YSYEKL. The CDR3 region is CASSQDFPSGGLDTDTQYF. The CDR3 bases are TGCGCCAGCAGCCAAGATTTTCCTAGCGGGGGGTTGGACACAGATACGCAGTATTTT.

This rearrangement joins TRBV19 to TRBJ1-4; tentatively, D is TRBD1 (5 bases). The CDR3 is 16 residues long. The ends were cut back, 6 bases at V and 0 bases at J, with 14 bases in the middle. Germline-derived CDR1 and CDR2 are LNHDA and SQIVND (reference sequence). The DNA for the CDR3 is TGTGCCAGTAGGAACAGGAGACCCGCAACTAATGAAAAACTGTTTTTT. Encoded protein: CASRNRRPATNEKLFF.

This chain uses TRBV28 with TRBJ2-7, with 7 nucleotides matching TRBD1. V was pared by 3 bases and J by 8 bases, with 10 bases of the junction left unmatched. The CDR3 is 14 amino acids. CDR1 is MDHEN, CDR2 SYDVKM, per germline. CDR3 sequence: CASSFRGSSLQQYF. The CDR3 DNA reads as TGTGCCAGCAGTTTCAGGGGGAGTTCTTTGCAGCAGTACTTC.

The chain has TRBV4-2 and TRBJ2-7, with D perhaps matching TRBD2 (5 bases). With 4 bases removed from V and 3 bases from J, the gap between germline ends came to 22 bases. The CDR3 contains 17 residues. CDR1 and CDR2 (germline): LGHNA, YNFKEQ. DNA of the CDR3: TGTGCCAGCAGCCCGAAGCTGAAAGGCCGGGAAAGCTACGAGCAGTACTTC. Amino acid sequence: CASSPKLKGRESYEQYF.

This chain links TRBV27 with TRBJ1-1; D gene ambiguous. Germline V lookup: CDR1 MNHEY, CDR2 SMNVEV (reference sequence). V lost 6 bases and J 0 bases, leaving 8 bases between the germline ends. The CDR3 is 13 residues long. This chain's CDR3 is CASSPTLNTEAFF. Here the CDR3 DNA reads TGTGCCAGCAGCCCTACCCTGAACACTGAAGCTTTCTTT.

This clone was detected only a few times. This chain joins TRBV4-2 and TRBJ2-3; 7 bases are a match to TRBD2. The germline gives CDR1 LGHNA, CDR2 YNFKEQ. The CDR3 contains 16 residues. Losses at the gene ends were 0 bases for V and 5 bases for J; bases not matched to a gene: 8. CDR3 in amino acids: CASSQDRRDYGDTQYF. The CDR3 region has the DNA TGTGCCAGCAGCCAAGATCGCAGGGACTACGGAGATACGCAGTATTTT.

The V and J genes are TRBV7-9 and TRBJ1-2; tentatively, D is TRBD1 (5 bases). Germline-derived CDR1 and CDR2 are SEHNR and FQNEAQ (reference sequence). The CDR3 is 16 amino acids. Trimming cost V 3 bases and J 8 bases, with 22 bases left between them. The CDR3 protein is CASSFLRDGAGVGYTF. The CDR3 nucleotides read TGTGCCAGCAGCTTCCTCCGCGATGGGGCCGGAGTGGGCTACACCTTC.

The V call is TRBV28, the J call TRBJ2-7; D is perhaps TRBD1 (5 bases). The CDR3 contains 15 residues. Germline values: CDR1 MDHEN, CDR2 SYDVKM. V was trimmed by 4 bases and J by 1 base, leaving 14 bases between them. The CDR3 DNA sequence: TGTGCCAGCAGTTCTTACAGGTCCTCTTCCTACGAGCAGTACTTC. Protein: CASSSYRSSSYEQYF.

This clone was counted a single time. The rearrangement uses TRBV19 and TRBJ1-1; possible D gene TRBD1, 6 bases. Trimming left V 4 bases short and J 2 bases short, with 14 bases between. The CDR3 is made up of 15 amino acids. Germline V lookup: CDR1 LNHDA, CDR2 SQIVND (reference sequence). CDR3 DNA: TGTGCCAGTAGTAGGTTCCGGGACACTAACACTGAAGCTTTCTTT. Protein product: CASSRFRDTNTEAFF.

In its sample, this clone was seen once. CDR3 protein: CASSYLGLSYEQYF. The DNA of the CDR3 is TGTGCCAGCAGTTACTTGGGACTCTCCTACGAGCAGTACTTC. V is TRBV6-5 and J is TRBJ2-7; D might be TRBD2 (6 bases). V was shortened by 1 base and J by 0 bases, with 7 bases between the two germline ends. Germline V gene data show CDR1 as MNHEY and CDR2 as SVGAGI. The CDR3 runs 14 residues.

The rearrangement uses TRBV27 and TRBJ2-7; D unclear. CDR3 length: 14 amino acids. Germline V gives CDR1 MNHEY, CDR2 SMNVEV (reference sequence). V lost 6 bases to trimming and J lost 6 bases, with 18 bases between them. CDR3 region: CASSPTYTRSEQYF. CDR3 DNA sequence: TGTGCCAGCAGCCCCACCTATACGCGTTCCGAGCAGTACTTC.

The chain has TRBV25-1 and TRBJ1-1; a weak D match, TRBD1 (6 bases). Trimming stripped 2 bases from V and 5 bases from J, with 12 bases between. The CDR3 length is 14 residues. The germline V gene has CDR1 MGHDK and CDR2 SYGVNS. The CDR3 DNA follows: TGTGCCAGCAGTGAAGTCCAGGGGAAGACTGAAGCTTTCTTT. This translates into CASSEVQGKTEAFF.

The chain joins TRBV10-3 to TRBJ2-2; D may be TRBD1 (6 bases). The germline V and J ends were trimmed by 5 bases and 3 bases, with 19 bases remaining between them. The CDR3 length is 17 residues. CDR1 is ENHRY and CDR2 is SYGVKD in the germline V gene. The CDR3 protein is CAISPRQGLGYTGELFF. DNA for the CDR3: TGTGCCATCAGTCCCCGGCAGGGGTTGGGTTACACCGGGGAGCTGTTTTTT.

This sequence joins TRBV6-5 and TRBJ1-6; D gene ambiguous. V was trimmed by 2 bases and J by 8 bases, leaving 4 bases between them. CDR1 MNHEY and CDR2 SVGAGI come from the germline V gene. The CDR3 extends over 12 amino acids. The CDR3 here is CASSYPDSPLHF. The CDR3 region has the DNA TGTGCCAGCAGTTACCCGGATTCACCCCTCCACTTT.

The gene calls are TRBV5-1 and TRBJ2-7; possible D gene TRBD1, 6 bases. Trimming removed 0 bases from V and 4 bases from J, with 8 bases in between. The CDR3 runs to 13 residues. The germline V gene encodes CDR1 SGHRS and CDR2 YFSETQ. Here the CDR3 reads CASSLGGRYEQYF. The DNA of the CDR3 is TGCGCCAGCAGCTTGGGGGGGCGTTACGAGCAGTACTTC. The whole variable domain, filled in from reference TRBV5-1 and TRBJ2-7, reads KAGVTQTPRYLIKTRGQQVTLSCSPISGHRSVSWYQQTPGQGLQFLFEYFSETQRNKGNFPGRFSGRQFSNSRSEMNVSTLELGDSALYLCASSLGGRYEQYFGPGTRLTVT.

The chain has TRBV5-1 and TRBJ2-2; possible D gene TRBD2, 6 bases. This CDR3 is 15 amino acids long. V lost 3 bases and J 4 bases, leaving 13 bases between the germline ends. Germline CDR1 and CDR2: SGHRS and YFSETQ. The CDR3 nucleotides are TGCGCCAGCAGCTCCCAAGGGGAGGCCACCGGGGAGCTGTTTTTT. This encodes CASSSQGEATGELFF. Full variable domain (rest looked up from reference TRBV5-1 and TRBJ2-2): KAGVTQTPRYLIKTRGQQVTLSCSPISGHRSVSWYQQTPGQGLQFLFEYFSETQRNKGNFPGRFSGRQFSNSRSEMNVSTLELGDSALYLCASSSQGEATGELFFGEGSRLTVL.

In the case of this clone: Germline is not matched at one junction end, which may reflect a read error. The chain uses TRBV6-5 and TRBJ1-2, with unresolved D. CDR3 length: 14 residues. In germline, CDR1 is MNHEY, CDR2 SVGAGI. CDR3 sequence reads: CASSQYGDGYGYPF. Here the CDR3 DNA reads TGTGCCAGCAGCCAATACGGGGATGGCTATGGCTACCCCTTC.

The rearrangement uses TRBV30 and TRBJ2-7; D is perhaps TRBD1 (6 bases). This CDR3 has 13 amino acids. With 0 bases removed from V and 2 bases from J, the gap between germline ends came to 8 bases. Germline V CDR1 and CDR2: GTSNPN, SVGIG (reference sequence). The CDR3 protein is CAWSVQGPYEQYF. The CDR3 coding sequence is TGTGCCTGGAGTGTACAGGGCCCCTACGAGCAGTACTTC. Full variable domain (rest looked up from reference TRBV30 and TRBJ2-7): SQTIHQWPATLVQPVGSPLSLECTVEGTSNPNLYWYRQAAGRGLQLLFYSVGIGQISSEVPQNLSASRPQDRQFILSSKKLLLSDSGFYLCAWSVQGPYEQYFGPGTRLTVT.

V usage is TRBV10-2 and J usage is TRBJ1-5; 7 nucleotides match TRBD1. The ends lost 4 bases at V and 6 bases at J; junction bases unmatched: 18. Germline loops: CDR1 WSHSY, CDR2 SAAADI. The CDR3 has 18 residues. The CDR3 coding sequence is TGCGCCAGCAGTGGGACCGAGTTAACAGGGGATTGGGGTCAGCCCCAGCATTTT. Protein: CASSGTELTGDWGQPQHF.

This clone was detected once. CDR3 in DNA: TGTGCCAGCAGATCCGAGGACAGCACTAACTATGGCTACACCTTC. Protein product: CASRSEDSTNYGYTF. The chain has TRBV27 and TRBJ1-2; D might be TRBD1 (6 bases). Germline loops: CDR1 MNHEY, CDR2 SMNVEV (reference sequence). CDR3 length: 15 amino acids. With 6 bases removed from V and 0 bases from J, the gap between germline ends came to 14 bases.

This clone was seen only once. The chain uses TRBV5-4 and TRBJ1-3; tentative D call: TRBD1 (6 bases). The CDR3 runs 16 residues. Germline V gives CDR1 SGHNT, CDR2 YYREEE (reference sequence). The ends were cut back, 4 bases at V and 4 bases at J, with 18 bases in the middle. The CDR3 nucleotides are TGTGCCAGCAGCGGGGGCTTTCAGGGCAGGGGAAACACCATATATTTT. This translates into CASSGGFQGRGNTIYF.

The V call is TRBV27, the J call TRBJ2-5; no reliable D call. Germline values: CDR1 MNHEY, CDR2 SMNVEV (reference sequence). The V end lost 4 bases, the J end lost 0 bases, and 3 bases lay between the germline ends. The CDR3 is made up of 12 amino acids. CDR3 residues: CASSSNQETQYF. For the CDR3, the DNA is TGTGCCAGCAGTTCTAACCAAGAGACCCAGTACTTC.

The rearrangement uses TRBV28 and TRBJ2-5; tentatively, D is TRBD1 (7 bases). The CDR3 length is 14 residues. Germline values: CDR1 MDHEN, CDR2 SYDVKM. V lost 5 bases to trimming and J lost 2 bases, with 12 bases between them. Written as DNA, the CDR3 is TGTGCCAGCAGTCCTCAGGGGGGTCAAGAGACCCAGTACTTC. As protein: CASSPQGGQETQYF.

The CDR3 DNA reads TGTGCCAGCAGTTTACCCCACTACACGGAAGATTATAATGAGCAGTTCTTC. The encoded protein is CASSLPHYTEDYNEQFF. The chain couples TRBV28 to TRBJ2-1, with D hard to call. Looked up from germline, CDR1 is MDHEN and CDR2 is SYDVKM. With 2 bases removed from V and 7 bases from J, the gap between germline ends came to 21 bases. The CDR3 extends over 17 amino acids.

The rearrangement joins TRBV30 to TRBJ1-5; TRBD1 agrees at 8 bases. Per the germline V gene, CDR1 is GTSNPN and CDR2 is SVGIG (reference sequence). Losses at the gene ends were 0 bases for V and 7 bases for J; bases not matched to a gene: 8. This CDR3 has 15 amino acids. The CDR3 nucleotides read TGTGCCTGGAGTGTACTCGGTCAGGGGGCCCAGCCCCAGCATTTT. Translation gives CAWSVLGQGAQPQHF.

The chain combines TRBV9 with TRBJ2-3; no definite D call. Germline V gives CDR1 SGDLS, CDR2 YYNGEE. The CDR3 has 17 residues. V lost 0 bases and J 1 base, leaving 15 bases between the germline ends. The CDR3 is CASSVGWHNDGTDTQYF. Written as DNA, the CDR3 is TGTGCCAGCAGCGTAGGGTGGCACAATGATGGCACAGATACGCAGTATTTT.

The V call is TRBV6-1, the J call TRBJ2-1; D is perhaps TRBD2 (6 bases). Between the trimmed V and J ends, which lost 2 bases and 5 bases, there was a span of 16 bases. Germline V gene data show CDR1 as MNHNS and CDR2 as SASEGT. There are 16 residues in the CDR3. CDR3 protein: CASSEKAGWGHNEQFF. The CDR3 nucleotides read TGTGCCAGCAGTGAAAAGGCGGGGTGGGGCCACAATGAGCAGTTCTTC.

V usage is TRBV5-6 and J usage is TRBJ1-6, with no clear D. V was trimmed by 1 base and J by 8 bases, leaving 7 bases between them. Germline CDR1 SGHDT, CDR2 YYEEEE. The CDR3 runs 13 residues. The CDR3 nucleotides read TGTGCCAGCAGCTTGTTGCGGGATTCACCCCTCCACTTT. This codes for CASSLLRDSPLHF. Supplemented by reference TRBV5-6 and TRBJ1-6, the full variable domain reads DAGVTQSPTHLIKTRGQQVTLRCSPKSGHDTVSWYQQALGQGPQFIFQYYEEEERQRGNFPDRFSGHQFPNYSSELNVNALLLGDSALYLCASSLLRDSPLHFGNGTRLTVT.